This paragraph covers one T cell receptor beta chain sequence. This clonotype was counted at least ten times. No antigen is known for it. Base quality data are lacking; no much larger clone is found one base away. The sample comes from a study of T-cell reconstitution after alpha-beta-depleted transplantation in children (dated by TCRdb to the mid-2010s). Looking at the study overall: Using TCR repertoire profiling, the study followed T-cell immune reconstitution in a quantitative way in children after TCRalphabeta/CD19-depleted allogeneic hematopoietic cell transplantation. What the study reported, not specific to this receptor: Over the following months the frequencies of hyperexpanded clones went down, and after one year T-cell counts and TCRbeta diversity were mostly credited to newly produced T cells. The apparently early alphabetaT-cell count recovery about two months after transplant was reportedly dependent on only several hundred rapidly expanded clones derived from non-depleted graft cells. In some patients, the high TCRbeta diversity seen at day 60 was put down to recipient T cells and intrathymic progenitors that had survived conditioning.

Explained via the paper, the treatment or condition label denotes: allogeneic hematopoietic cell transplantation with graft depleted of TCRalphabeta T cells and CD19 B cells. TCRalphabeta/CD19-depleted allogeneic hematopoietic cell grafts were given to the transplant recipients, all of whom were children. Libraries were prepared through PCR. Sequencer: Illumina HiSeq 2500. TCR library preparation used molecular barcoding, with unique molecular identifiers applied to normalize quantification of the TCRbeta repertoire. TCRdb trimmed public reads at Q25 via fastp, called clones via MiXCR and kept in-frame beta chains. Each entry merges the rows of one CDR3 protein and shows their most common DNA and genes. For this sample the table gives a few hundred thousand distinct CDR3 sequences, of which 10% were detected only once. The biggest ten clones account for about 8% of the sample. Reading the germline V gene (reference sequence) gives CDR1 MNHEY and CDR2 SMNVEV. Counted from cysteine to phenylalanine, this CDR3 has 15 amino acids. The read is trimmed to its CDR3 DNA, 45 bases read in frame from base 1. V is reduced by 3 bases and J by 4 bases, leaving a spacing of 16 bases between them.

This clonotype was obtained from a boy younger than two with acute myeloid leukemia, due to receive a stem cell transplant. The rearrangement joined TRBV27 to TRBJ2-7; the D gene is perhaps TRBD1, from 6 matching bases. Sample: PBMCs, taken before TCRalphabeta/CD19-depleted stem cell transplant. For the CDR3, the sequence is CASSLGAGAMYEQYF. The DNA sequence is TGTGCCAGCAGTTTGGGGGCAGGGGCCATGTACGAGCAGTACTTC.